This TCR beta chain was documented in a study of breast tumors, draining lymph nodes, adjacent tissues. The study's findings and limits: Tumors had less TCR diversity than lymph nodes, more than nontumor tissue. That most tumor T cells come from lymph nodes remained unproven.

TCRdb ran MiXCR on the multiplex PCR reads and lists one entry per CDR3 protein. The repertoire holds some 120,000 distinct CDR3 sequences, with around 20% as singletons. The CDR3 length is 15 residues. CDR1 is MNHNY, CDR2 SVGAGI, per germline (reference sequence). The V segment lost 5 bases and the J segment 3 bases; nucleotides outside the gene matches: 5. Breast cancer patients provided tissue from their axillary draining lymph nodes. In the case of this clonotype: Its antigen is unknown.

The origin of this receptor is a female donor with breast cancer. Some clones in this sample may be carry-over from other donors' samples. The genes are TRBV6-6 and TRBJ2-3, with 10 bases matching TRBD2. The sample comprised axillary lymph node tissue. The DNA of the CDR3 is TGTGCCAGCAGTATTAGCGGGGGGAGGACAGATACGCAGTATTTT. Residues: CASSISGGRTDTQYF.